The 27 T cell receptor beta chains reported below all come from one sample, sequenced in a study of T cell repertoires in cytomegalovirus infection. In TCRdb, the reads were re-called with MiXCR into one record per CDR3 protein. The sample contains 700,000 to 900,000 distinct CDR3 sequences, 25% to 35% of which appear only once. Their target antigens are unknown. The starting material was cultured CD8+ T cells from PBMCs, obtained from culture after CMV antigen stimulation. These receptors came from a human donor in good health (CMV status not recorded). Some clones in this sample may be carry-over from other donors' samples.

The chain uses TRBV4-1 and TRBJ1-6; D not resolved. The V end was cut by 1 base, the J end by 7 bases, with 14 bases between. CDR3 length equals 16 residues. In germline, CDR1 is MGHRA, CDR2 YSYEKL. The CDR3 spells CASSQVLSTPNSPLHF. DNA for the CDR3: TGCGCCAGCAGCCAAGTGCTGTCTACCCCCAATTCACCCCTCCACTTT.

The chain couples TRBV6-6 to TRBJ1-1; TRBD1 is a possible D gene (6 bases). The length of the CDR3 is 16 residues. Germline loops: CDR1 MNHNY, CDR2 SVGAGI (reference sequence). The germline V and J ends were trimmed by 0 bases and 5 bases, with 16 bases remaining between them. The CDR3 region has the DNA TGTGCCAGCAGTTACTCGTTTGGAGGGGGAGGTACTGAAGCTTTCTTT. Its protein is CASSYSFGGGGTEAFF.

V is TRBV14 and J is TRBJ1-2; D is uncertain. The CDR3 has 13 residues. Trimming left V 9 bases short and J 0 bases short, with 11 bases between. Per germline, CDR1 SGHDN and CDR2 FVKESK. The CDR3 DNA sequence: TGTGCCAGTCAGGACGAGTCTAACTATGGCTACACCTTC. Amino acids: CASQDESNYGYTF.

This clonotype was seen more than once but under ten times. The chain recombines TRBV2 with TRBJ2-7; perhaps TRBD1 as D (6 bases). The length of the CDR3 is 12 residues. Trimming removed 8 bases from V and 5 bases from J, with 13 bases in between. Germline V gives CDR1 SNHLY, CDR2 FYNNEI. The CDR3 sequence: CASGGRGHEQYV. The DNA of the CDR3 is TGTGCCAGCGGGGGCAGGGGCCACGAGCAGTACGTC.

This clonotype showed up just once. The CDR3 nucleotides are TGTGCCACCAGCAGAGGGGGGCTCGACAGCTACGAGCAGTACGTC. Translated: CATSRGGLDSYEQYV. V and J are TRBV15 and TRBJ2-7, with D maybe TRBD1 (6 bases). The length of the CDR3 is 15 residues. The germline V gene encodes CDR1 LNHNV and CDR2 YYDKDF (reference sequence). Trimming removed 1 base at V and 3 bases at J, with 13 bases between.

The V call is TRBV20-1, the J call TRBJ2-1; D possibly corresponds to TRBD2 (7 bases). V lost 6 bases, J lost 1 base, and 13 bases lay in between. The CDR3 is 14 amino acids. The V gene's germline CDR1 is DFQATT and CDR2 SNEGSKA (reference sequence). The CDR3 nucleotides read TGCAGTGCCCCGGGGGGCGCGTCCTACAATGAGCAGTTCTTC. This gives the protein CSAPGGASYNEQFF.

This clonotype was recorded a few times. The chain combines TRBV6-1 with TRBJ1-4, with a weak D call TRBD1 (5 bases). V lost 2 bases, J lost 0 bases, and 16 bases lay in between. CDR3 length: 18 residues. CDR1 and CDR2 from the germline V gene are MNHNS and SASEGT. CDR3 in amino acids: CASSEFRGEVATNEKLFF. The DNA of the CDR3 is TGTGCCAGCAGTGAATTTCGGGGGGAGGTTGCAACTAATGAAAAACTGTTTTTT.

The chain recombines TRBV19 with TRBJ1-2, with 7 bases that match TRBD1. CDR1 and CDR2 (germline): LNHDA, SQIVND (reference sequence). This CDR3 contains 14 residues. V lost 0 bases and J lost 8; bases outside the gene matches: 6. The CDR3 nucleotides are TGTGCCAGTAGTATAGACAGGACAGGCAGAGGCTACACCTTC. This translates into CASSIDRTGRGYTF.

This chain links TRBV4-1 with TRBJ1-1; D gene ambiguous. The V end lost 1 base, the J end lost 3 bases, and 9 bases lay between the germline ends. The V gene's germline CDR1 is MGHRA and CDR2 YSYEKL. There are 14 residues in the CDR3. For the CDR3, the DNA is TGCGCCAGCAGCCAAGTGGTGTCTGACACTGAAGCTTTCTTT. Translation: CASSQVVSDTEAFF.

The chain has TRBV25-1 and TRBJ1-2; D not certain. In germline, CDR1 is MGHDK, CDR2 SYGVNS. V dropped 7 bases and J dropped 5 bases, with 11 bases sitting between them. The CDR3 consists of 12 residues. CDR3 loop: CASMQGMYGYTF. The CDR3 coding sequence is TGTGCCAGCATGCAAGGGATGTATGGCTACACCTTC.

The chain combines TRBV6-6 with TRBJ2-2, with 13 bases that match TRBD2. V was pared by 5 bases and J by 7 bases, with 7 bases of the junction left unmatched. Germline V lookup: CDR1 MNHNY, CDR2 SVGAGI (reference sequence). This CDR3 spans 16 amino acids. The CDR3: CASSGSTSGGFGELFF. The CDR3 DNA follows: TGTGCCAGCAGTGGTTCGACTAGCGGGGGGTTCGGGGAGCTGTTTTTT.

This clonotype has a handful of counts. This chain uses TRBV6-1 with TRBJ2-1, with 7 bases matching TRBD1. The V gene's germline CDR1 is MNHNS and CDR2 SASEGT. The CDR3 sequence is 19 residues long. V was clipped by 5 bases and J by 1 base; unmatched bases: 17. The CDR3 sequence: CASSLHHGDSQLSYNEQFF. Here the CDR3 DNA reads TGTGCCAGCAGTCTCCATCATGGGGACAGTCAACTATCCTACAATGAGCAGTTCTTC.

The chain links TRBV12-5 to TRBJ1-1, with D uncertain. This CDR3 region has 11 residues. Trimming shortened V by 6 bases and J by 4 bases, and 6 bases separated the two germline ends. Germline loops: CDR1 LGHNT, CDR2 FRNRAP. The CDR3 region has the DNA TGTGCTAGTGGGAAAAGCACTGAAGCTTTCTTT. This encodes CASGKSTEAFF.

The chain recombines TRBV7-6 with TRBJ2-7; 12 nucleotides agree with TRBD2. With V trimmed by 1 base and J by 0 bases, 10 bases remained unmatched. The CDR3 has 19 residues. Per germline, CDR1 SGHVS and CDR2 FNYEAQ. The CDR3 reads CASSLEASGGVASSYEQYF. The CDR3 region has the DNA TGTGCCAGCAGCTTAGAGGCTAGCGGGGGGGTCGCGAGCTCCTACGAGCAGTACTTC.

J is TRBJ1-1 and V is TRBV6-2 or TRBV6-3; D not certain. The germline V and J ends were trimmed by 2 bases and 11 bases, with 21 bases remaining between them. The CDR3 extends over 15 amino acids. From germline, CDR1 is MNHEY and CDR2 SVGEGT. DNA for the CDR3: TGTGCCAGCAGTTACGGCCTCCGGGCCCCGGTTGGTGCTTTCTTT. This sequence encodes CASSYGLRAPVGAFF.

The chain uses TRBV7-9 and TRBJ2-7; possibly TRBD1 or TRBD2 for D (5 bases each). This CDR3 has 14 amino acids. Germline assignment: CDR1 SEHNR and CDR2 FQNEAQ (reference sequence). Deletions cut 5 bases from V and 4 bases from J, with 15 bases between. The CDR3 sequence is CASSTTGRNYEQYF. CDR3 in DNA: TGTGCCAGCAGCACCACGGGACGGAATTACGAGCAGTACTTC. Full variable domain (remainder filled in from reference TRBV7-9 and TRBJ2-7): DTGVSQNPRHKITKRGQNVTFRCDPISEHNRLYWYRQTLGQGPEFLTYFQNEAQLEKSRLLSDRFSAERPKGSFSTLEIQRTEQGDSAMYLCASSTTGRNYEQYFGPGTRLTVT.

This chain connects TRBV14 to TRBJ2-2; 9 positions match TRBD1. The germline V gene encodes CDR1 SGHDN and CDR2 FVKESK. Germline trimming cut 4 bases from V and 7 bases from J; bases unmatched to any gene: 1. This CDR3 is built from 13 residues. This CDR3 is CASSRTGVGELFF. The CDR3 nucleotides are TGTGCCAGCAGCCGGACAGGGGTCGGGGAGCTGTTTTTT.

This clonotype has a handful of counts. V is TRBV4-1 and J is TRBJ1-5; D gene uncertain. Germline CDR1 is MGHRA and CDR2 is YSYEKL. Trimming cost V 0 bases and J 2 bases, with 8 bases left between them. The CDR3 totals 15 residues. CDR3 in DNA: TGCGCCAGCAGCCAAGATCCGCAGGGCAATCAGCCCCAGCATTTT. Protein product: CASSQDPQGNQPQHF.

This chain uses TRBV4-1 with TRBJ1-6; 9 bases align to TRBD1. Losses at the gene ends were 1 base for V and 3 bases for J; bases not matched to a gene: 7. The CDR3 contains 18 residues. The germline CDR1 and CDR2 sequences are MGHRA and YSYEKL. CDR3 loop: CASSQGISGQGYNSPLHF. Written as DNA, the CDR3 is TGCGCCAGCAGCCAAGGTATATCGGGACAGGGCTATAATTCACCCCTCCACTTT.

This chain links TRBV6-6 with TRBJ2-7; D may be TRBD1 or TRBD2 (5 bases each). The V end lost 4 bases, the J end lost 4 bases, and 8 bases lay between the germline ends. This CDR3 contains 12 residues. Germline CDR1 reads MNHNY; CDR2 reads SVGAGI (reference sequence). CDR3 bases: TGTGCCAGCAGTTGGGACGGGTACGAGCAGTACGTC. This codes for CASSWDGYEQYV.

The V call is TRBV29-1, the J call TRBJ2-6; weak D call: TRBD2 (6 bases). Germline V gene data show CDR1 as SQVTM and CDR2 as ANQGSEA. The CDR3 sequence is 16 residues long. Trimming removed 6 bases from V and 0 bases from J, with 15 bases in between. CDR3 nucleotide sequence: TGCAGCGTCCCCGGGGGATTCCCCTCTGGGGCCAACGTCCTGACTTTC. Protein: CSVPGGFPSGANVLTF. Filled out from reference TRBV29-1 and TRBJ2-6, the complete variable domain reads SAVISQKPSRDICQRGTSLTIQCQVDSQVTMMFWYRQQPGQSLTLIATANQGSEATYESGFVIDKFPISRPNLTFSTLTVSNMSPEDSSIYLCSVPGGFPSGANVLTFGAGSRLTVL.

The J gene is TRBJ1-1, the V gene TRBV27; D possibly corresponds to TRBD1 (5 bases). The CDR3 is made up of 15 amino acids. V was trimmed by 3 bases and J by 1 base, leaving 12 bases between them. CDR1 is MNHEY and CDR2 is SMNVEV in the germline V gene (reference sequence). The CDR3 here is CASSFAGGGNTEAFF. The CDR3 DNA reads TGTGCCAGCAGTTTCGCGGGGGGGGGGAACACTGAAGCTTTCTTT.

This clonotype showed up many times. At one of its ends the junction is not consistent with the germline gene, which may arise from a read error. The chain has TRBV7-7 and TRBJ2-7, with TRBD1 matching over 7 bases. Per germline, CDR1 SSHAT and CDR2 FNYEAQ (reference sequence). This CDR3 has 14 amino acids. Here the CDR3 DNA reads TGTGCTAGCAGCCCTTCGGACAGGCACTACGAGCAGTACTTC. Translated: CASSPSDRHYEQYF. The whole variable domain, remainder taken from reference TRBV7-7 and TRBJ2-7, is GAGVSQSPRYKVTKRGQDVTLRCDPISSHATLYWYQQALGQGPEFLTYFNYEAQPDKSGLPSDRFSAERPEGSISTLTIQRTEQRDSAMYRCASSPSDRHYEQYFGPGTRLTVT.

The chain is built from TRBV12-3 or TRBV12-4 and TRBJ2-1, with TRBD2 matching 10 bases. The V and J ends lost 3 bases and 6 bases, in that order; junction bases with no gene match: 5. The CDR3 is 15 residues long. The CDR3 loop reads CASSLVSGGANEQFF. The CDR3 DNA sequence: TGTGCCAGCAGTTTGGTCAGCGGGGGGGCCAATGAGCAGTTCTTC.

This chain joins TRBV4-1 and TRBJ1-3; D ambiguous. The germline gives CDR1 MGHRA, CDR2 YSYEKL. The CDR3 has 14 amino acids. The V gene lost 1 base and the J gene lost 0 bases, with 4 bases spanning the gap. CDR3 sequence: CASSQVGSGNTIYF. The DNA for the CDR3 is TGCGCCAGCAGCCAAGTTGGCTCTGGAAACACCATATATTTT.

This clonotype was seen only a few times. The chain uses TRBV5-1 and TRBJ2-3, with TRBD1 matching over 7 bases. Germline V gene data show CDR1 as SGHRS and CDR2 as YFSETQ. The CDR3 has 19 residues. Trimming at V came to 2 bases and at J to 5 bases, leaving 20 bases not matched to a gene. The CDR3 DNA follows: TGCGCCAGCAGCTTTGCCGGACGACACCAGGGGGAACGAGGAGATACGCAGTATTTT. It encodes CASSFAGRHQGERGDTQYF.

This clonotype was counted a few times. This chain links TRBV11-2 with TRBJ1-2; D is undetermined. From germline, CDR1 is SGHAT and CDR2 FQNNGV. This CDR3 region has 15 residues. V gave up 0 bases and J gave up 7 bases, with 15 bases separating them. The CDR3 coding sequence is TGTGCCAGCAGCTTAGATCTATTAGGGAACAGTGGCTACACCTTC. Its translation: CASSLDLLGNSGYTF.